The T cell receptor beta chain under discussion was sequenced for a study of T cells in Graves' hyperthyroidism and ophthalmopathy (dated by TCRdb to about 2019). Some background on the complete study: TCR V-J signatures able to tell the groups apart were searched for in a discovery cohort of 90 to 100 patients, of whom over 40 had Graves' ophthalmopathy and about 60 had stable Graves' hyperthyroidism. For training and testing, the 100 or so patients in the discovery cohort were randomly divided in a 7:3 ratio. Thyroid tissue and blood T-cell repertoires from six or seven Graves' hyperthyroidism patients were also compared in the study. After blood sampling, hyperthyroidism patients were treated with methimazole at a starting dose of 30 mg daily, and ophthalmopathy patients were treated with high-dose intravenous methylprednisolone. Whether ophthalmopathy could be predicted prospectively was tested in an independent validation cohort made up of roughly 19 hyperthyroidism patients plus 17 patients who later progressed to ophthalmopathy. TCR Vbeta CDR3 sequencing of 130 to 150 peripheral blood samples (43 ophthalmopathy, roughly 74 hyperthyroidism and roughly 17 progressor patients) is reported in the paper. Overall study results and their limits: No statistical method was used to fix the sample size in advance, and group allocation was not hidden from the investigators. A model built on a 13 V-J signature distinguished ophthalmopathy from stable hyperthyroidism, reaching over 85% sensitivity and about 81% specificity in cross-validation and 80%/75% in testing. In validation, progression to ophthalmopathy was predicted by the model with around 70% sensitivity and roughly 72% specificity, a median of about 6.8 months before onset. Blood samples also contained most of the expanded thyroid clonotypes (frequency above 0.001), which suggests that blood repertoires may reflect thyroid immune responses.

Counted from cysteine to phenylalanine, this CDR3 has 13 amino acids. The CDR3 DNA has 39 bases and is translated from base 1. V is clipped by 4 bases and J by 7 bases, and the sequence between their germline boundaries is 14 bases long. The germline V gene gives CDR1 as SGHTS and CDR2 as YDEGEE. The sample holds many counts of this clonotype. Its antigen remains undetermined. Qualities for individual bases were not recorded, and no much larger clone is one base off. Graves' hyperthyroidism was defined as stable when no progression to ophthalmopathy occurred over 18 months of follow-up. The hyperthyroidism patients were between 18 and 65 years old and newly diagnosed, with a disease duration of less than 2 months. The study excluded patients with uncontrolled infections, other autoimmune diseases, pregnancy or lactation. Clinical symptoms, serum thyroxine and TRAb, thyroid ultrasound, and orbital computed tomography formed the basis for the diagnoses. Trizol reagent was used to extract total RNA, and RNA quality was then checked on an Agilent 2100 Bioanalyzer.

TCR beta CDR3 regions were amplified from RNA transcripts. A first-round RT-PCR of the TCR CDR3 used the HTBI primer set with the Qiagen OneStep RT-PCR kit. A second multiplex PCR round built the libraries, followed by size selection and purification. Sequencing of the libraries was done on an Illumina HiSeq2000 using paired-end 100 bp reads. In the authors' own workflow: SOAPnuke was used to process the raw data, removing reads that contained adapters or uncalled bases, had a mean Phred below 15, or lacked an exact match to the constant primer or identifier. High-quality paired reads were merged with COPE v1.2.5, and unique nucleotide sequences were defined as clonotypes. Clonotypes were aligned to IMGT TRBV, TRBD and TRBJ reference segments using MiTCR v1.1. The analysis included only V-J combinations with a frequency above 0.0001, which together covered 99% to 99.2% of the repertoires. A TCS score was defined as the ratio of F50 (clonal expansion) to E x V (chaos), with BLOSUM62-based TCRdist applied between CDR3 peptides within each V-J. Welch's t-statistics and random forest reduced 450 to 600 V-J features to 13, which were used in a naive Bayes classifier (R e1071). The similarity between thyroid and blood repertoires was quantified using the Morisita-Horn index. TCRdb trimmed the raw reads at Q25, called clones with MiXCR and kept productive beta chains. Merged by CDR3 protein, the rows form single entries marked with the most common genes and DNA. The authors' filters were not applied to this entry. Within this sample are around 580,000 distinct CDR3 sequences, with about 45% of them counted one time only. The ten largest account for around 8% of the sample.

The sequence is built from TRBV5-8 and TRBJ1-2; the D gene lacks a confident call. Sequencing was carried out using peripheral blood or thyroid tissue (not recorded which). This sequence originates from a young woman with Graves' hyperthyroidism. CDR3 reads: CASSNPQTTGYTF. The bases are TGTGCCAGCAGCAACCCACAGACAACTGGCTACACCTTC.